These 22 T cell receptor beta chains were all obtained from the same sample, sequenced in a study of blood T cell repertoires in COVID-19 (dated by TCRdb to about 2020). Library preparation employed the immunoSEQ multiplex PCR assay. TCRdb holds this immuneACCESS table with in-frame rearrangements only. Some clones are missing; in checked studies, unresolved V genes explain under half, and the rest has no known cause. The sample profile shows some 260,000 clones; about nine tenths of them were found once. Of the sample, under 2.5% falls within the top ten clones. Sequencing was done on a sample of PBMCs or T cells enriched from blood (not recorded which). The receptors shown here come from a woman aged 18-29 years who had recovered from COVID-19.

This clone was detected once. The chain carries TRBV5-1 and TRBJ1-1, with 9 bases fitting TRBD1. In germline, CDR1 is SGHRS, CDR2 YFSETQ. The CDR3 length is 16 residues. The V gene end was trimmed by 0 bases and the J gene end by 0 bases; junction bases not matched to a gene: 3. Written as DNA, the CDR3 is TGCGCCAGCAGCTTGGGGACAGGGGATCTGAACACTGAAGCTTTCTTT. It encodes CASSLGTGDLNTEAFF.

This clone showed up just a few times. The CDR3 DNA sequence: TGTGCCAGCAGTGTTCAGGGAAACACCATATATTTT. Translation gives CASSVQGNTIYF. V gene TRBV2 combines with J gene TRBJ1-3; D is unclear. The CDR3 covers 12 residues. V lost 4 bases and J 4 bases, leaving 5 bases between the germline ends. Germline CDR1 and CDR2: SNHLY and FYNNEI.

The CDR3 DNA reads as TGTGCCAGCTCACCAGACGCGGGACACTATGGCTACACCTTC. Encoded protein: CASSPDAGHYGYTF. The gene calls are TRBV18 and TRBJ1-2; TRBD1 is a possible D gene (5 bases). The CDR3 spans 14 residues. With 2 bases removed from V and 3 bases from J, the gap between germline ends came to 10 bases. The germline CDR1 and CDR2 sequences are KGHSH and LQKENI.

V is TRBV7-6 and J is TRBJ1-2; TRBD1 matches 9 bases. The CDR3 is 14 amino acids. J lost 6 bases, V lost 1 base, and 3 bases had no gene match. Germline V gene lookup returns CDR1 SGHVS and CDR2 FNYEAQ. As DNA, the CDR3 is TGTGCCAGCAGCTTAGGACAGGGGGGGAATGGCTACACCTTC. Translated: CASSLGQGGNGYTF.

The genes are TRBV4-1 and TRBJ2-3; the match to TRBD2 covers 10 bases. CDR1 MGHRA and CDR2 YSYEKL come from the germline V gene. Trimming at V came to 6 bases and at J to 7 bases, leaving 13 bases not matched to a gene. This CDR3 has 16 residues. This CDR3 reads CASRPVSGRDIYTQYF. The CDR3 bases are TGCGCCAGCAGACCTGTCAGCGGGAGGGACATATATACGCAGTATTTT.

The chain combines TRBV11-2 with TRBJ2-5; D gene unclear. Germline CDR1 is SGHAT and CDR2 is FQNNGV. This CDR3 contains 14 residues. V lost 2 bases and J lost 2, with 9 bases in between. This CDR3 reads CASSLIAVQETQYF. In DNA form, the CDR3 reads TGTGCCAGCAGCTTAATCGCGGTTCAAGAGACCCAGTACTTC.

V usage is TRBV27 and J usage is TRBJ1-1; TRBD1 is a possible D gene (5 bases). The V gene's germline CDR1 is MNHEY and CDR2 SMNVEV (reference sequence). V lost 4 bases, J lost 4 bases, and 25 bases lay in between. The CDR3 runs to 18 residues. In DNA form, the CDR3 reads TGTGCCAGCAGTTCCCTACCCGCGGACATTTTGGGAGGCACTGAAGCTTTCTTT. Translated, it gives CASSSLPADILGGTEAFF.

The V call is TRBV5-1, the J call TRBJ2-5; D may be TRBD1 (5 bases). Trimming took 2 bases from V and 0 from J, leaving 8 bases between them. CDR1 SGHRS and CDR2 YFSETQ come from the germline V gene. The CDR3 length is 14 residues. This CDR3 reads CASSLQQDQETQYF. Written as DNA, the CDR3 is TGCGCCAGCAGCTTACAACAGGACCAAGAGACCCAGTACTTC.

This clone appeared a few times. This chain's CDR3 is CASSLWLRSQETQYF. The CDR3 DNA sequence: TGTGCCAGCAGTTTATGGTTGCGGAGCCAAGAGACCCAGTACTTC. The chain combines TRBV28 with TRBJ2-5; D gene uncertain. CDR1 and CDR2 (germline): MDHEN, SYDVKM. The V and J ends lost 0 bases and 1 base respectively, with 9 bases between them. The CDR3 has 15 amino acids.

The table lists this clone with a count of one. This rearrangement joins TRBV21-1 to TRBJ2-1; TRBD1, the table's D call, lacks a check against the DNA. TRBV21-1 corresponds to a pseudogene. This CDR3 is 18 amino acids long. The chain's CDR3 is CASKQTGDKAGSYNEQFF. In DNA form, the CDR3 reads TGTGCCAGCAAACAAACAGGGGACAAGGCGGGCTCCTACAATGAGCAGTTCTTC.

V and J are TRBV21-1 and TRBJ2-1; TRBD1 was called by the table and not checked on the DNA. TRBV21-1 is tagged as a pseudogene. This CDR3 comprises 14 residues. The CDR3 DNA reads TGTGCCAGCAGCAAAGTAGGGGGTCCCGATGAGCAGTTCTTC. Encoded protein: CASSKVGGPDEQFF.

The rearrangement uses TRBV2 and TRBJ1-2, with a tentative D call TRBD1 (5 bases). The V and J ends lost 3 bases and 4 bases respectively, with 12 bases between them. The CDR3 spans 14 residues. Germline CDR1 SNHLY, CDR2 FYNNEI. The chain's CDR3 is CASSERGMVYGYTF. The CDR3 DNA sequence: TGTGCCAGCAGTGAGCGGGGCATGGTCTATGGCTACACCTTC.

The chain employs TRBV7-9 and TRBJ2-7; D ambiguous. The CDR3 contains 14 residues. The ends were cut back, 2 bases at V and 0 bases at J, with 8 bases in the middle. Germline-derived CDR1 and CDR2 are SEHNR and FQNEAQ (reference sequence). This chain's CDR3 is CASSLTRYSYEQYF. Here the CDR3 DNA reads TGTGCCAGCAGCTTAACGCGGTACTCCTACGAGCAGTACTTC. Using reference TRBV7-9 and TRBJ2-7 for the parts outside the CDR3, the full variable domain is DTGVSQNPRHKITKRGQNVTFRCDPISEHNRLYWYRQTLGQGPEFLTYFQNEAQLEKSRLLSDRFSAERPKGSFSTLEIQRTEQGDSAMYLCASSLTRYSYEQYFGPGTRLTVT.

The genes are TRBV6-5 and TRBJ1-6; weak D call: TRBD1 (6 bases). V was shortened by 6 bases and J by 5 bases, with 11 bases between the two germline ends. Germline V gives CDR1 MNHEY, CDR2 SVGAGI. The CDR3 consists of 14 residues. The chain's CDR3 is CASRRDTNNSPLHF. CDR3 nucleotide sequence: TGTGCCAGCAGACGGGACACCAATAATTCACCCCTCCACTTT.

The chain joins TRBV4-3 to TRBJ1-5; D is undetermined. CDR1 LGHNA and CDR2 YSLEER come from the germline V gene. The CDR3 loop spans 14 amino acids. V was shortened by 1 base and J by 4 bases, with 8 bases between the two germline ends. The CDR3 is CASSQGRRNQPQHF. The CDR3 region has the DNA TGCGCCAGCAGCCAAGGCCGGAGGAATCAGCCCCAGCATTTT.

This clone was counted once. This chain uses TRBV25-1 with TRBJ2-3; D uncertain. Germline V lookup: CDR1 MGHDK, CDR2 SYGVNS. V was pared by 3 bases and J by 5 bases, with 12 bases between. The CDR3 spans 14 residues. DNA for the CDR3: TGTGCCAGCAGTGAGCCCCAGCGTGAAGATACGCAGTATTTT. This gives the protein CASSEPQREDTQYF. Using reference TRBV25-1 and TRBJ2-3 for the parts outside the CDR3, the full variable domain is EADIYQTPRYLVIGTGKKITLECSQTMGHDKMYWYQQDPGMELHLIHYSYGVNSTEKGDLSSESTVSRIRTEHFPLTLESARPSHTSQYLCASSEPQREDTQYFGPGTRLTVL.

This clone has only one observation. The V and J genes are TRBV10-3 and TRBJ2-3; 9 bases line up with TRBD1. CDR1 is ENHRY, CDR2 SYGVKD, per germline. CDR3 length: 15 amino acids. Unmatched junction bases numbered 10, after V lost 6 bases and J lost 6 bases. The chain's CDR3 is CAIRGGQGRSDTQYF. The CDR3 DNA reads TGTGCCATCAGGGGGGGACAGGGAAGATCGGATACGCAGTATTTT.

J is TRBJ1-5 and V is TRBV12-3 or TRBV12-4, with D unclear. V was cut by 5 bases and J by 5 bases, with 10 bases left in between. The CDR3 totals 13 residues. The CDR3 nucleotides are TGTGCCAGCAGTCCCAACACCGATCAGCCCCAGCATTTT. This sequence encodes CASSPNTDQPQHF.

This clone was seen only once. The CDR3 DNA reads TGCGCCAGCCTTTCAGGGGATTGGACAGATACGCAGTATTTT. This sequence encodes CASLSGDWTDTQYF. J is TRBJ2-3 and V is TRBV5-1, with a tentative D call TRBD1 (6 bases). V dropped 7 bases and J dropped 3 bases, with 15 bases sitting between them. Germline loops: CDR1 SGHRS, CDR2 YFSETQ. The CDR3 has 14 residues. The full variable domain, rest sourced from reference TRBV5-1 and TRBJ2-3, is KAGVTQTPRYLIKTRGQQVTLSCSPISGHRSVSWYQQTPGQGLQFLFEYFSETQRNKGNFPGRFSGRQFSNSRSEMNVSTLELGDSALYLCASLSGDWTDTQYFGPGTRLTVL.

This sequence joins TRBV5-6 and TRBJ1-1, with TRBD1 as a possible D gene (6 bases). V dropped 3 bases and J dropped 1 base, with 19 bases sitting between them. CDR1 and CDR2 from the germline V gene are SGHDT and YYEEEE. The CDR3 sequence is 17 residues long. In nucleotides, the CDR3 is TGTGCCAGCAGCTCCGCTCGGCGGGGGGCGCAGAACACTGAAGCTTTCTTT. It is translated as CASSSARRGAQNTEAFF.

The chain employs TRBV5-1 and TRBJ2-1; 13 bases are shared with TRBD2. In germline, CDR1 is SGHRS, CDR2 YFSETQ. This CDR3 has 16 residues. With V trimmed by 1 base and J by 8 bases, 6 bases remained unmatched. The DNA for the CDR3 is TGCGCCAGCAGCTTGACTAGCGGGAGGGGCCAGTATGAGCAGTTCTTC. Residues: CASSLTSGRGQYEQFF. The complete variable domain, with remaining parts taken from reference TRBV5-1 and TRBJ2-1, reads KAGVTQTPRYLIKTRGQQVTLSCSPISGHRSVSWYQQTPGQGLQFLFEYFSETQRNKGNFPGRFSGRQFSNSRSEMNVSTLELGDSALYLCASSLTSGRGQYEQFFGPGTRLTVL.

The chain's CDR3 is CASTYPWEQYF. The DNA of the CDR3 is TGTGCCAGCACCTACCCGTGGGAGCAGTACTTC. The chain couples TRBV6-6 to TRBJ2-7; D call uncertain. Germline V gene data show CDR1 as MNHNY and CDR2 as SVGAGI (reference sequence). The CDR3 runs to 11 residues. Trimming pared 7 bases from V and 7 bases from J, leaving 11 bases between.